This TCR beta chain was sequenced in a study of CD8+ T cells in alopecia areata. Whole-study findings and limits: Scalp specimens additionally yield sequences from normal skin's resident alphabeta T cells.

Extracted RNA was reverse transcribed into cDNA, the sequencing template. Libraries were prepared by immunoSEQ multiplex PCR; TCRdb keeps only in-frame clonotypes and omits some of them. The sample shows approximately 110,000 clones, none of them appearing just once. For this clone: No antigen is known for it. The germline and genes are mouse ones. The read stops 4 residues short of the end of the CDR3; the missing end is completed from the germline J gene.

This CDR3 comprises 12 residues. Germline CDR1 SGHSA, CDR2 FRNQAP. The specimen was lesional skin. The gene calls are TRBV16 and TRBJ2-7, with 7 bases matching TRBD1. This clonotype originated in a C3H/HeJ mouse with alopecia areata. The strain's MHC type: H2-k. The CDR3 DNA, read in part, is TGTGCAAGCAGCTTTACAGGGGAT. Its protein is CASSFTGD. The entire CDR3 reads CASSFTGDEQYF.